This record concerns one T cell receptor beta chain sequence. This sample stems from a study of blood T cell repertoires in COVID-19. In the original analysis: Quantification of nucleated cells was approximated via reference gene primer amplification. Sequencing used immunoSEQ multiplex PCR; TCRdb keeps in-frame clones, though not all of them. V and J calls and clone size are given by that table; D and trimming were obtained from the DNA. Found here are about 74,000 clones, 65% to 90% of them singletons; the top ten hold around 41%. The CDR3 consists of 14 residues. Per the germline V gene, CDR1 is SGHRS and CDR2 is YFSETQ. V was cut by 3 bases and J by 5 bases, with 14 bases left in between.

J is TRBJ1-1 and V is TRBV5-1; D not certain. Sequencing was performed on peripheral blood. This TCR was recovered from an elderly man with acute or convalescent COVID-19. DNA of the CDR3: TGCGCCAGCAGCTGGGGAGAGGGAGTAACTGAAGCTTTCTTT. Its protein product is CASSWGEGVTEAFF.